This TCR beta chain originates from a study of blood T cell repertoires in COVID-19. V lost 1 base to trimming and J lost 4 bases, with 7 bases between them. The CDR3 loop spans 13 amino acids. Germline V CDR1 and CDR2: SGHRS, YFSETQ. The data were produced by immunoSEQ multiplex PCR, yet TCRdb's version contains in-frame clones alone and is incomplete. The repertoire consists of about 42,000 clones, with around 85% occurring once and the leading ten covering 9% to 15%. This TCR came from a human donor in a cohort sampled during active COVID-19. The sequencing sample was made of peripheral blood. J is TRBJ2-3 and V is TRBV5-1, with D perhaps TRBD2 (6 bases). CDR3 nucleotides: TGCGCCAGCAGCTTGAGGGAGGCAGATACGCAGTATTTT. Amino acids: CASSLREADTQYF. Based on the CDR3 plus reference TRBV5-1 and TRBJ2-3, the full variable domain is KAGVTQTPRYLIKTRGQQVTLSCSPISGHRSVSWYQQTPGQGLQFLFEYFSETQRNKGNFPGRFSGRQFSNSRSEMNVSTLELGDSALYLCASSLREADTQYFGPGTRLTVL.